This T cell receptor (beta chain) derives from a study of blood T cell repertoires in COVID-19. Study information: Samples of COVID-19 (acute and convalescent) were obtained from the United States, Italy and Spain. T cells, B-cell-depleted T cells, or PBMCs supplied cDNA or gDNA.

CDR1 is SGHTA and CDR2 is FQGNSA in the germline V gene. The CDR3 is 13 residues long. Trimming removed 2 bases from V and 10 bases from J, with 12 bases in between. How the authors handled the data: Estimated nucleated cell counts came from reference gene primer amplification. Only in-frame clones appear in the TCRdb table, and some are missing; sequencing was by immunoSEQ multiplex PCR. V and J calls plus clone size are reproduced from that table; the DNA served to infer D and trimming. The table includes under 200,000 clones, approximately 91% detected once. The chain employs TRBV7-2 and TRBJ2-1, with a weak D call TRBD2 (5 bases). The sequenced sample was peripheral blood. The receptor was derived from a man aged 50 or older with acute or convalescent COVID-19. In DNA, the CDR3 is TGTGCCAGCAGCTTAAAAAGGGAGATGGAGCAGTTCTTC. Protein product: CASSLKREMEQFF.